This TCR beta chain emerged from a study of T cell changes during pregnancy in multiple sclerosis. This CDR3 is built from 13 residues. Germline values: CDR1 MNHEY, CDR2 SMNVEV (reference sequence). The V gene lost 5 bases and the J gene lost 7 bases, with 14 bases spanning the gap. The method was immunoSEQ multiplex PCR; TCRdb's version includes in-frame clones alone and lacks a portion of them. In the table there are approximately 48,000 clones, approximately 90% of which are singletons. This TCR was recovered from a female donor with multiple sclerosis, enrolled in a pregnancy study. V is TRBV27 and J is TRBJ1-2; tentative D call: TRBD1 (6 bases). Specimen: CD4+ T cells from peripheral blood mononuclear cells, collected after pregnancy. The CDR3 sequence: CASSLQGPGGYTF. For the CDR3, the DNA is TGTGCCAGCAGTCTGCAGGGGCCGGGTGGCTACACCTTC.